The entry below describes one T cell receptor beta chain. Antigen unknown. The trim removed 7 bases at V and 8 bases at J, leaving 8 bases unmatched. The germline V gene encodes CDR1 MDHEN and CDR2 SYDVKM. This CDR3 spans 13 amino acids. These data originate in a study of cytomegalovirus exposure and HLA in healthy donors. Overall study context: Most donors, less than 85% of some 400 genotyped, fell in the Caucasian-associated ancestry cluster. Whole-study results and caveats: Versus the approximately 700-donor mean, an Asian-associated ancestry cluster reportedly showed fewer N-insertions in a later analysis.

Unrecorded immune exposures were likely, despite nominal health at sampling. The PCR used 60 Vbeta and 13 Jbeta primers. The assay was immunoSEQ multiplex PCR, and TCRdb's table has in-frame clones only and misses some. The data contain 98,000 or so clones, roughly 79% of them singletons. The sample consisted of PBMCs. The receptor's source is a man aged 60 to 75 in good health and CMV-seropositive. V usage is TRBV28 and J usage is TRBJ1-3, with 7 bases fitting TRBD1. The chain's CDR3 is CASTSTGLDTIYF. CDR3 DNA: TGTGCCAGCACCTCGACAGGGCTGGACACCATATATTTT.